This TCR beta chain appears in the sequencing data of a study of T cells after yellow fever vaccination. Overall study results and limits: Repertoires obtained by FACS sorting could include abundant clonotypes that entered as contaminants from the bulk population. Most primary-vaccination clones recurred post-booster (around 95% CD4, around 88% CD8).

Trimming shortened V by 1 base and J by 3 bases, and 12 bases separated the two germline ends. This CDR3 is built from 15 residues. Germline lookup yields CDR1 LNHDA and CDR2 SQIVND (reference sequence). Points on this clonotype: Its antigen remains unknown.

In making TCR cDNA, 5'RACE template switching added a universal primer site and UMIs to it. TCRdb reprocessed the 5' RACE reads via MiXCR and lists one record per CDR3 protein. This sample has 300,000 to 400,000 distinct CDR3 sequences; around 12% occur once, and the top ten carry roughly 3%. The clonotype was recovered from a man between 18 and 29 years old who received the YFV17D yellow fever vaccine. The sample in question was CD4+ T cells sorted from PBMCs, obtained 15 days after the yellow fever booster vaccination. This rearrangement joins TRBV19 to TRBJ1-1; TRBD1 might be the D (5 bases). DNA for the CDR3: TGTGCCAGTAGTATAGGGCAGGGAGGGCACACTGAAGCTTTCTTT. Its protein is CASSIGQGGHTEAFF.